Each of the 10 T cell receptor beta chains below was sequenced from the same sample in a study of cytotoxic CD8 clonotypes in ibrutinib-treated CLL. Sequencing was performed with immunoSEQ multiplex PCR; in TCRdb, only in-frame clones are kept and a portion is missing. The data contain roughly 160,000 clones, over 65% of them seen just once; the ten biggest clones take up around 2.1%. Material: PBMCs, obtained after 12 months of ibrutinib treatment. The receptors shown here come from a human donor with chronic lymphocytic leukemia.

This clone was counted a few times. The gene calls are TRBV6-1 and TRBJ1-5, with TRBD1 matching 11 bases. CDR1 and CDR2 (germline): MNHNS, SASEGT. V was clipped by 6 bases and J by 7 bases; unmatched bases: 8. There are 15 residues in the CDR3. The CDR3, as DNA: TGTGCCAGCAGGGCCGGACAGGGGGCTAGGCAGCCCCAGCATTTT. This sequence encodes CASRAGQGARQPQHF.

The chain links TRBV12-5 to TRBJ2-7, with TRBD2 as a possible D gene (6 bases). Trimming took off 5 bases at V and 2 bases at J, with 10 bases between the two ends. In germline, CDR1 is LGHNT, CDR2 FRNRAP. The CDR3 covers 13 residues. CDR3 amino acids: CASGGTLAYEQYF. In DNA, the CDR3 is TGTGCTAGTGGTGGGACTTTGGCCTACGAGCAGTACTTC.

This clone appeared a single time. Other DNA sequences in the same sample also yield this CDR3. The rearrangement links TRBV19 to TRBJ2-3; a weak D match, TRBD2 (6 bases). Germline CDR1 and CDR2: LNHDA and SQIVND (reference sequence). Trimming stripped 3 bases from V and 0 bases from J, with 10 bases between. This CDR3 is 15 amino acids long. The DNA of the CDR3 is TGTGCCAGTAGTATCGCGGCGGGGAGCACAGATACGCAGTATTTT. Its translation is CASSIAAGSTDTQYF.

This chain uses TRBV5-1 with TRBJ2-7; 7 nucleotides match TRBD1. Trimming cost V 2 bases and J 3 bases; bases outside gene matches: 2. In germline, CDR1 is SGHRS, CDR2 YFSETQ. This CDR3 region has 13 residues. The CDR3 sequence is CASSLQGNYEQYF. The CDR3 DNA sequence: TGCGCCAGCAGCTTACAGGGGAACTACGAGCAGTACTTC.

The rearrangement uses TRBV30 and TRBJ1-5; D is uncertain. The CDR3 totals 14 residues. Germline assignment: CDR1 GTSNPN and CDR2 SVGIG (reference sequence). V lost 1 base and J 5 bases, leaving 12 bases between the germline ends. CDR3 sequence reads: CAWSAGQRYQPQHF. CDR3 coding DNA: TGTGCCTGGAGTGCCGGGCAGCGCTATCAGCCCCAGCATTTT.

This clone was detected only once. The rearrangement links TRBV28 to TRBJ2-7; 8 positions match TRBD2. Losses at the gene ends were 4 bases for V and 2 bases for J; bases not matched to a gene: 4. Germline values: CDR1 MDHEN, CDR2 SYDVKM. The CDR3 has 14 residues. The CDR3 nucleotides are TGTGCCAGCAGTTCCCAAGCGGGAGCCTACGAGCAGTACTTC. It encodes CASSSQAGAYEQYF.

The chain couples TRBV14 to TRBJ1-1; D gene unclear. With 0 bases removed from V and 5 bases from J, the gap between germline ends came to 7 bases. The CDR3 is made up of 13 amino acids. Germline V gene sequence: CDR1 SGHDN, CDR2 FVKESK. The CDR3 here is CASSQDAWTEAFF. DNA of the CDR3: TGTGCCAGCAGCCAAGATGCGTGGACTGAAGCTTTCTTT.

This sequence joins TRBV15 and TRBJ2-3; 11 bases match TRBD2. V lost 0 bases, J lost 4 bases, and 3 bases stayed unmatched. Per the germline V gene, CDR1 is LNHNV and CDR2 is YYDKDF (reference sequence). This CDR3 is 16 amino acids long. The CDR3 is CATSRDLAGGSDTQYF. In DNA, the CDR3 is TGTGCCACCAGCAGAGATCTAGCGGGGGGATCAGATACGCAGTATTTT.

J is TRBJ2-2 and V is TRBV5-8, with 7 positions matching TRBD1. The ends lost 4 bases at V and 5 bases at J; junction bases unmatched: 8. CDR1 and CDR2 (germline): SGHTS, YDEGEE. The CDR3 contains 15 residues. CDR3 protein: CASSNDRVRTGELFF. CDR3 bases: TGTGCCAGCAGCAACGACAGGGTGCGGACCGGGGAGCTGTTTTTT.

The V gene is TRBV11-3, the J gene TRBJ2-1, with no clear D. This CDR3 is built from 14 residues. Trimming removed 5 bases from V and 9 bases from J, with 17 bases in between. Germline V gene sequence: CDR1 SGHNT, CDR2 YENEEA. DNA for the CDR3: TGTGCCAGCAGCCCCGGACCGCCTATCGGTGAGCAGTTCTTC. It yields the protein CASSPGPPIGEQFF. Based on the CDR3 plus reference TRBV11-3 and TRBJ2-1, the full variable domain is EAGVVQSPRYKIIEKKQPVAFWCNPISGHNTLYWYLQNLGQGPELLIRYENEEAVDDSQLPKDRFSAERLKGVDSTLKIQPAELGDSAVYLCASSPGPPIGEQFFGPGTRLTVL.